The text below deals with one T cell receptor (beta chain). Its specificity is not known. Each patient with chemo-refractory metastatic non-small-cell lung cancer was treated with focal radiation plus CTLA-4 blockade using ipilimumab. The protocol was immunoSEQ multiplex PCR, while the TCRdb copy is restricted to in-frame clones and leaves out a portion. Seen here are about 59,000 clones, 65% to 80% observed once, and the top ten hold around 8%. The source of the sample is a study of radiotherapy plus CTLA-4 blockade in lung cancer. Study-wide findings and caveats: Expansion in blood of tumor-derived TCR clones was seen after radiotherapy plus ipilimumab.

CDR3 length equals 17 residues. V shed 5 bases, J shed 7 bases, and the junction held 15 bases outside the gene matches. Germline V gives CDR1 SGHAT, CDR2 FQNNGV. The sample here was peripheral blood, taken from a patient treated with radiotherapy plus ipilimumab. The clonotype originates from a human donor with non-small cell lung cancer whose response to radiotherapy plus ipilimumab could not be evaluated. J is TRBJ2-2 and V is TRBV11-2, with 8 nucleotides matching TRBD2. In DNA form, the CDR3 reads TGTGCCAGCAGCCCGCCGAGAAGAGCGGGAGAGGGCGGGGAGCTGTTTTTT. Encoded protein: CASSPPRRAGEGGELFF.